Listed below are T cell receptor beta chains from one sample, sequenced in a study of T-cell reconstitution after alpha-beta-depleted transplantation in children. TCRdb re-called the PCR reads through MiXCR, storing one row per CDR3 protein. The table has roughly 49,000 distinct CDR3 sequences, about 10% seen once. Sequenced material: PBMCs, mostly from graft donor cells, taken 60 days after TCRalphabeta/CD19-depleted stem cell transplant. The receptors were sampled from a male patient between 2 and 15 years old who had a stem cell transplant for chronic granulomatous disease, so the T cells may come from the graft donor. Both conserved end residues are part of each CDR3. The order of the fields is clone size, CDR3 length, J gene, D gene, V gene, CDR3 DNA, CDR3 protein. The D gene is left open where the match is weak. Expanded clones are given a class, and other clones once, few, many or no size at all.

abundance: many
len: 13
j_gene: TRBJ2-7
d_gene: TRBD2
v_gene: TRBV5-1
CDR3nt: TGCGCCAGCAGGGAAGGACTAGCGGGAGCTATTTCCTTC
CDR3aa: CASREGLAGAISF

abundance: many
len: 14
j_gene: TRBJ2-3
d_gene: .
v_gene: TRBV5-1
CDR3nt: TGCGCCAGCAGCTTGGGCCAATCTAGCAATACGCAGTATTTT
CDR3aa: CASSLGQSSNTQYF

abundance: few
len: 13
j_gene: TRBJ1-1
d_gene: .
v_gene: TRBV20-1
CDR3nt: TGCAGTGCTGTCAGGTTCGGAGGTGGTGAAGCTTTCTTT
CDR3aa: CSAVRFGGGEAFF

abundance: many
len: 13
j_gene: TRBJ1-2
d_gene: TRBD1
v_gene: TRBV5-1
CDR3nt: TGCGCCAGCCGCAGGGACAGGAGTAATGGCTACACCTTC
CDR3aa: CASRRDRSNGYTF

abundance: many
len: 15
j_gene: TRBJ2-6
d_gene: .
v_gene: TRBV2
CDR3nt: TGTGCCAGCAGTGAATGGGTGCCTGGGGCCAACGTCCTGACTTTC
CDR3aa: CASSEWVPGANVLTF

abundance: many
len: 13
j_gene: TRBJ1-2
d_gene: .
v_gene: TRBV29-1
CDR3nt: TGCAGCGTTGAACGAGCAAATGGCTATGGCTACACCTTC
CDR3aa: CSVERANGYGYTF

abundance: many
len: 15
j_gene: TRBJ1-3
d_gene: .
v_gene: TRBV7-8
CDR3nt: TGTGCCAGCAGCCGCGGGCCAAACTCTGGAAACACCATATATTTT
CDR3aa: CASSRGPNSGNTIYF

abundance: many
len: 15
j_gene: TRBJ2-1
d_gene: .
v_gene: TRBV5-1
CDR3nt: TGCGCCAGCAGCTTGATTTACGGGGGGCGGGATGAGCAGTTCTTC
CDR3aa: CASSLIYGGRDEQFF

abundance: many
len: 15
j_gene: TRBJ2-4
d_gene: .
v_gene: TRBV12-3/TRBV12-4
CDR3nt: TGTGCCAGCAGACCCACTGGGGGAGCCAAAAACATTCAGTACTTC
CDR3aa: CASRPTGGAKNIQYF

abundance: many
len: 15
j_gene: TRBJ1-5
d_gene: .
v_gene: TRBV20-1
CDR3nt: TGCAGTGCTAGAGATCCAGAGTCGGTCAATCAGCCCCAGCATTTT
CDR3aa: CSARDPESVNQPQHF

abundance: few
len: 16
j_gene: TRBJ2-3
d_gene: TRBD2
v_gene: TRBV4-1
CDR3nt: TGCGCCAGCAGCCAGGGACTAGGACCCAGCACAGATACGCAGTATTTT
CDR3aa: CASSQGLGPSTDTQYF

abundance: many
len: 14
j_gene: TRBJ2-7
d_gene: .
v_gene: TRBV20-1
CDR3nt: TGCAGTGCTAGAGTGGGCAGGTACCCTTACGAGCAGTACTTC
CDR3aa: CSARVGRYPYEQYF

abundance: .
len: 14
j_gene: TRBJ2-7
d_gene: .
v_gene: TRBV5-4
CDR3nt: TGTGCCAGCAGCTTGGACGGCAGGCCTTACGAGCAGTACTTC
CDR3aa: CASSLDGRPYEQYF

abundance: few
len: 19
j_gene: TRBJ2-5
d_gene: TRBD2
v_gene: TRBV18
CDR3nt: TGTGCCAGCTCACCCCTGAGTAGCGGGAGTCCAGGGGACCAAGAGACCCAGTACTTC
CDR3aa: CASSPLSSGSPGDQETQYF

abundance: many
len: 12
j_gene: TRBJ2-7
d_gene: .
v_gene: TRBV5-6
CDR3nt: TGTGCCAGCAGCGGGTCGGGCTACGAGCAGTACTTC
CDR3aa: CASSGSGYEQYF

abundance: many
len: 10
j_gene: TRBJ2-7
d_gene: .
v_gene: TRBV2
CDR3nt: TGTGCCAGCAGAAAATACGAGCAGTACTTC
CDR3aa: CASRKYEQYF

abundance: many
len: 16
j_gene: TRBJ2-1
d_gene: TRBD1
v_gene: TRBV29-1
CDR3nt: TGCAGCGTTGAAGATCTTTTTAGGGGGCTCTACAATGAGCAGTTCTTC
CDR3aa: CSVEDLFRGLYNEQFF